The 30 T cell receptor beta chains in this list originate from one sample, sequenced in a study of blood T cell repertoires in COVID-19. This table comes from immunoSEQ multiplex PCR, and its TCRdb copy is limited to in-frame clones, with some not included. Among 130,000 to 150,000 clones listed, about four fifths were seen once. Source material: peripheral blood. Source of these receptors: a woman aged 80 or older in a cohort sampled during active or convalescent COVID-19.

CDR3 region: CASSYGRGLFGYTF. CDR3 coding DNA: TGTGCCAGCAGTTACGGCAGGGGGCTTTTCGGCTACACCTTC. The chain couples TRBV6-2 or TRBV6-3 to TRBJ1-2; 8 nucleotides line up with TRBD1. V lost 2 bases and J lost 8; bases outside the gene matches: 7. The CDR3 is 14 residues long. From germline, CDR1 is MNHEY and CDR2 SVGEGT.

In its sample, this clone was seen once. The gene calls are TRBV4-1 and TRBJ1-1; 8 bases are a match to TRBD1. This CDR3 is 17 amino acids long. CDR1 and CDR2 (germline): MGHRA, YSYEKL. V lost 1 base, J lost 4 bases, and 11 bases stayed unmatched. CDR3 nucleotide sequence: TGCGCCAGCAGCCAAGGATTTTACAGGGGGTATTTCACTGAAGCTTTCTTT. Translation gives CASSQGFYRGYFTEAFF.

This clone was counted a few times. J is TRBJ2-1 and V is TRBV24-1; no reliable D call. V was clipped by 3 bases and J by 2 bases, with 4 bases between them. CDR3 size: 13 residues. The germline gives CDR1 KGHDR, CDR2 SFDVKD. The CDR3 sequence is CATSDLAYNEQFF. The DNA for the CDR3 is TGTGCCACCAGTGATCTAGCCTACAATGAGCAGTTCTTC.

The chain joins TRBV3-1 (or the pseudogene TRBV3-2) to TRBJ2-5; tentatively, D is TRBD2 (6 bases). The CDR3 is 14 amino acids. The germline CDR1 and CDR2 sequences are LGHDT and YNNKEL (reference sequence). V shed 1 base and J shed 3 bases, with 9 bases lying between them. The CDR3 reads CASSQVQREETQYF. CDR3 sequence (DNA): TGTGCCAGCAGCCAAGTCCAGCGGGAAGAGACCCAGTACTTC.

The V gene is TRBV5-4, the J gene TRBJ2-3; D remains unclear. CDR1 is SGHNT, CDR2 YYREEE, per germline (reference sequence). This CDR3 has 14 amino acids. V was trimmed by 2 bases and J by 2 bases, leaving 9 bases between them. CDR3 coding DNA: TGTGCCAGCAGCTTAGAGACATACACAGATACGCAGTATTTT. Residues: CASSLETYTDTQYF.

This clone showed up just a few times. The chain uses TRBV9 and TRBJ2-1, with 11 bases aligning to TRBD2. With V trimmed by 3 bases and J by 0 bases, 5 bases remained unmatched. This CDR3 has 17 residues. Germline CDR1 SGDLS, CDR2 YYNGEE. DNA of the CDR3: TGTGCCAGCAGCGCCGGGACTAGCGGAAGCTCCTACAATGAGCAGTTCTTC. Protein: CASSAGTSGSSYNEQFF.

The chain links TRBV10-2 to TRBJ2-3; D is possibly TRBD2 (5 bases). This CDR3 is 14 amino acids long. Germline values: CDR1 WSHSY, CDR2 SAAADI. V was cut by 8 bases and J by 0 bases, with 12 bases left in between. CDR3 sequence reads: CASRLAPSTDTQYF. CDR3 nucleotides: TGCGCCAGCCGATTAGCGCCTAGCACAGATACGCAGTATTTT.

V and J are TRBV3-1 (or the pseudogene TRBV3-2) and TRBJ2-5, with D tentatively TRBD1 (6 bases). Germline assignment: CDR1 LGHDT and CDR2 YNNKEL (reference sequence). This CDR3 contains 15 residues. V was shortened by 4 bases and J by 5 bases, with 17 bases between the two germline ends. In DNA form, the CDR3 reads TGTGCCAGCAGCCCTACACAGGGATGGTGGGAGACCCAGTACTTC. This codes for CASSPTQGWWETQYF.

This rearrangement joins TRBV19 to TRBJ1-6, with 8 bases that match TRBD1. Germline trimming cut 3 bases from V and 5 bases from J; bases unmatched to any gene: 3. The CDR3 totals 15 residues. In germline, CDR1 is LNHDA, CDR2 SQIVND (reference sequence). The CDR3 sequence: CASSMQGADNSPLHF. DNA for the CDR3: TGTGCCAGTAGTATGCAGGGGGCCGATAATTCACCCCTCCACTTT.

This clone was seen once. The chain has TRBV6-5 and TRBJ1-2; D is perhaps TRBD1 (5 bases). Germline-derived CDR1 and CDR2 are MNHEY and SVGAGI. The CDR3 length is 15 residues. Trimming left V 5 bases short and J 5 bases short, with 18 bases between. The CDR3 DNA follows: TGTGCCAGCAGTCCCAGTGGGGACTTGGGTTATGGCTACACCTTC. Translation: CASSPSGDLGYGYTF.

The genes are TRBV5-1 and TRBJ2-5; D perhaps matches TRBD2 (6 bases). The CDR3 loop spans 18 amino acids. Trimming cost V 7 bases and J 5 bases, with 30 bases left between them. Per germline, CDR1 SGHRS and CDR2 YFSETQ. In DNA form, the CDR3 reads TGCGCCAGCTCAGCTAGCACCGCGGGACGAAGGGTGGGGGAGACCCAGTACTTC. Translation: CASSASTAGRRVGETQYF.

This chain's CDR3 is CATSSRTGKGETQYF. The CDR3 region has the DNA TGTGCCACCAGCAGCCGGACAGGGAAAGGAGAGACCCAGTACTTC. This chain links TRBV15 with TRBJ2-5; 8 positions agree with TRBD1. With 3 bases clipped from V and 4 bases from J, the junction kept 7 bases outside the gene matches. The CDR3 is 15 residues long. Germline V gene sequence: CDR1 LNHNV, CDR2 YYDKDF (reference sequence).

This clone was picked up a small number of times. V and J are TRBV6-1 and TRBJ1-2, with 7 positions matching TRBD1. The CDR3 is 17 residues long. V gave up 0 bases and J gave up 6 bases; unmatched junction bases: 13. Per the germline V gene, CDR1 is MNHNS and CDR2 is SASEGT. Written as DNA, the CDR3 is TGTGCCAGCAGTGAAGCCAGGACAGGCCTCGAGACCGATGGCTACACCTTC. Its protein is CASSEARTGLETDGYTF.

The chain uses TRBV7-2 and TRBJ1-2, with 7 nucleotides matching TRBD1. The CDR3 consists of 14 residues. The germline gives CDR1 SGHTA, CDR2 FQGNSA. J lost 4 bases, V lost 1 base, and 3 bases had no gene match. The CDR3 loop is CASSLVRGAYGYTF. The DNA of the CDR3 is TGTGCCAGCAGCTTAGTCAGGGGGGCCTATGGCTACACCTTC.

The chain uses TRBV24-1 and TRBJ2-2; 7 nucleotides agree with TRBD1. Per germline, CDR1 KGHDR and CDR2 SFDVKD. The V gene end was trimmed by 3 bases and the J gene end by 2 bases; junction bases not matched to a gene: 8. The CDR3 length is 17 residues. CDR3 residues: CATSDDPGQSNTGELFF. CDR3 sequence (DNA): TGTGCCACCAGTGATGACCCGGGACAGTCCAACACCGGGGAGCTGTTTTTT.

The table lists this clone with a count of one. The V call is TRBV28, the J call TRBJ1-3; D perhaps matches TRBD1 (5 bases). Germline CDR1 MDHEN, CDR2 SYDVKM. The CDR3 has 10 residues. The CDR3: CAVGRNTIYF. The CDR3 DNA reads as TGTGCGGTGGGGCGAAACACCATATATTTT.

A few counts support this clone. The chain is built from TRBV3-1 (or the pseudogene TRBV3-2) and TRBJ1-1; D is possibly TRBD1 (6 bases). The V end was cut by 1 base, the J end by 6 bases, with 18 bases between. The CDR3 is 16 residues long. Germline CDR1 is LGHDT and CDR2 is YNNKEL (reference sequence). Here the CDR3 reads CASSQGRGGTTAEAFF. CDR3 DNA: TGTGCCAGCAGCCAAGGCCGAGGGGGGACTACCGCTGAAGCTTTCTTT.

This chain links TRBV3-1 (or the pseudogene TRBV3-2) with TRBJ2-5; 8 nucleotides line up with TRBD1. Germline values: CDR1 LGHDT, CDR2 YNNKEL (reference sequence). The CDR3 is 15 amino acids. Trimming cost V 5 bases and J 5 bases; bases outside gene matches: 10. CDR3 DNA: TGTGCCAGCAGCTACACCAGGGGGCGCGGGGAGACCCAGTACTTC. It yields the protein CASSYTRGRGETQYF.

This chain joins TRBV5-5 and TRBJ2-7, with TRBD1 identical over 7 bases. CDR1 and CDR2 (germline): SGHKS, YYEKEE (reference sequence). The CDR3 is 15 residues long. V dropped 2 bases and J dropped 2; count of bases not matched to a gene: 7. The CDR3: CASSFYSGTAYEQYF. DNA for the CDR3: TGTGCCAGCAGCTTTTACTCCGGGACAGCCTACGAGCAGTACTTC.

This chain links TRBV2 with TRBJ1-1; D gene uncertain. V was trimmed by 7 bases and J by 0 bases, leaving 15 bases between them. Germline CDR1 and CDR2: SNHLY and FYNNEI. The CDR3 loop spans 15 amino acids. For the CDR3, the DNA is TGTGCCAGCACGAGGTTACCGGTCATGAACACTGAAGCTTTCTTT. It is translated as CASTRLPVMNTEAFF.

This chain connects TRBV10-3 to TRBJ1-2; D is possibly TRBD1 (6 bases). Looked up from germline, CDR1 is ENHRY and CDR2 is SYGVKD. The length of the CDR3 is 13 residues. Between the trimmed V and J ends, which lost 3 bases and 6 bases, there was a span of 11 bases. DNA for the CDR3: TGTGCCATCAGTGATACAGGGACGGATGGCTACACCTTC. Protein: CAISDTGTDGYTF.

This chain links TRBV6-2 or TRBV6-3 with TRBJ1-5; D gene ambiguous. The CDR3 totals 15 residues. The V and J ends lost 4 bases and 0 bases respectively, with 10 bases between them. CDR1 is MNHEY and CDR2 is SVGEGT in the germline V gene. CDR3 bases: TGTGCCAGCAGTTCAGGAGGCCCTAGCAATCAGCCCCAGCATTTT. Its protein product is CASSSGGPSNQPQHF.

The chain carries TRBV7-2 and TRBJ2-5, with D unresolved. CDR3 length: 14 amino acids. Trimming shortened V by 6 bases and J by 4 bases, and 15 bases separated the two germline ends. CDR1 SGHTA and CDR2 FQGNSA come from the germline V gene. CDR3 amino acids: CASSPREVRETQYF. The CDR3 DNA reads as TGTGCCAGCAGTCCAAGAGAGGTCAGAGAGACCCAGTACTTC.

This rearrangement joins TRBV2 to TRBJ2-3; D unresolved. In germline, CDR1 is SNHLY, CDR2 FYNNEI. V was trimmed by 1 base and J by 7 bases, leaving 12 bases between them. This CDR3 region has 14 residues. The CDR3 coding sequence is TGTGCCAGCAGTGAAGAAGTCCGGTCAAATACGCAGTATTTT. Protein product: CASSEEVRSNTQYF. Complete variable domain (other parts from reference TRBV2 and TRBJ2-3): EPEVTQTPSHQVTQMGQEVILRCVPISNHLYFYWYRQILGQKVEFLVSFYNNEISEKSEIFDDQFSVERPDGSNFTLKIRSTKLEDSAMYFCASSEEVRSNTQYFGPGTRLTVL.

Written as DNA, the CDR3 is TGTGCCAGCAGCCTACGGGGGGGTTACGAGCAGTACTTC. Protein product: CASSLRGGYEQYF. J is TRBJ2-7 and V is TRBV11-3; 8 nucleotides align to TRBD2. CDR3 length equals 13 residues. The V gene end was trimmed by 5 bases and the J gene end by 4 bases; junction bases not matched to a gene: 4. CDR1 is SGHNT, CDR2 YENEEA, per germline.

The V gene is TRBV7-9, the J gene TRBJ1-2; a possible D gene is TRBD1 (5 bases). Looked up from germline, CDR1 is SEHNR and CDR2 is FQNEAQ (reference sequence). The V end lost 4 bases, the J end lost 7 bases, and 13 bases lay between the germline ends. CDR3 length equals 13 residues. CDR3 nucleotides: TGTGCCAGCAGCTCTCGACAGACGACTGGCTACACCTTC. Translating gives CASSSRQTTGYTF.

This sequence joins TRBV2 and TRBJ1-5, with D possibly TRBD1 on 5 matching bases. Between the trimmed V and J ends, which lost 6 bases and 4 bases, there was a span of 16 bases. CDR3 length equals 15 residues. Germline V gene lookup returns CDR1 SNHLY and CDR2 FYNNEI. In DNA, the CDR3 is TGTGCCAGCAGGGGGCTTAATGTCCCAAATCAGCCCCAGCATTTT. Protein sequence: CASRGLNVPNQPQHF.

The CDR3 spells CASSESGHRNTEAFF. In DNA form, the CDR3 reads TGTGCCAGCAGTGAATCAGGACACCGAAACACTGAAGCTTTCTTT. The J gene is TRBJ1-1, the V gene TRBV25-1; D might be TRBD1 (5 bases). Germline V gene data show CDR1 as MGHDK and CDR2 as SYGVNS. The CDR3 is 15 amino acids. V lost 1 base, J lost 2 bases, and 11 bases lay in between.

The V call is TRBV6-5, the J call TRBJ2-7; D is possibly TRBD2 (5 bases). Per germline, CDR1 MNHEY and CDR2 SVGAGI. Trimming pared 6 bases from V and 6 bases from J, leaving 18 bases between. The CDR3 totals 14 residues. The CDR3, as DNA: TGTGCCAGCAGCCCACAGCCGCTCCGGGGCGAGCAGTACTTC. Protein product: CASSPQPLRGEQYF.

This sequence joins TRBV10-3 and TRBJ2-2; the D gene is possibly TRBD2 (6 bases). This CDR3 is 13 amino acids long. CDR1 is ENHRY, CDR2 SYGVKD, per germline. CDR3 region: CGGGNPNTGELFF. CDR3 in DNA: TGTGGCGGCGGGAACCCGAACACCGGGGAGCTGTTTTTT.